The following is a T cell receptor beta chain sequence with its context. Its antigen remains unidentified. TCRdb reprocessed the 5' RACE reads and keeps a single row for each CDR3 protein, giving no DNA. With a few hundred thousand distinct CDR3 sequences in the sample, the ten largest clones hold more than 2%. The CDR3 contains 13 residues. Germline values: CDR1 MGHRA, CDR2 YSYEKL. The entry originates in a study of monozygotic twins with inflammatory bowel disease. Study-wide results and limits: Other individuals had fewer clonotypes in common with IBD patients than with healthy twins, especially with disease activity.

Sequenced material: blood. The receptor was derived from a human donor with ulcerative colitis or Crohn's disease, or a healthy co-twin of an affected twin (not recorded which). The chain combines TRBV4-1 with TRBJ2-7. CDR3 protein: CASSQPASYEQYF.